The next 18 T cell receptor beta chains were all read from a single sample in a study of PD-L1 blockade in urothelial cancer (dated by TCRdb to 2016 to 2017). Library preparation used the immunoSEQ multiplex PCR assay. Drawn from immuneACCESS, this table holds only the in-frame rearrangements with V and J called that TCRdb kept. Clones are partly lost; checked studies trace under half to an unresolved V gene and leave the rest unexplained. The sample data list around 100,000 clones, and under 95% of these were observed just once. 3% to 4% of the sample lies in the top ten. The time point tag for this specimen amounts to: peripheral blood 6 weeks after treatment start. This specimen consisted of PBMCs, obtained around atezolizumab (anti-PD-L1) treatment. The receptors come from a man aged 55 to 70 with urothelial cancer.

The V call is TRBV5-1, the J call TRBJ2-1; 10 bases line up with TRBD2. After removal of 0 bases from V and 7 bases from J, the junction contained 7 bases not matched to a gene. CDR1 is SGHRS and CDR2 is YFSETQ in the germline V gene. The CDR3 loop spans 16 amino acids. CDR3: CASSLGAGGPINEQFF. CDR3 DNA: TGCGCCAGCAGCTTGGGAGCGGGGGGGCCGATAAATGAGCAGTTCTTC.

CDR3 in amino acids: CASTVGQGNQPQHF. The CDR3 bases are TGTGCCAGCACCGTAGGACAGGGTAACCAGCCCCAGCATTTT. This chain links TRBV2 with TRBJ1-5; 8 bases are a match to TRBD1. V was pared by 7 bases and J by 7 bases, with 9 bases of the junction left unmatched. Germline V gene data show CDR1 as SNHLY and CDR2 as FYNNEI. The CDR3 spans 14 residues.

The rearrangement joins TRBV5-1 to TRBJ2-5, with 7 bases lining up with TRBD1. Per germline, CDR1 SGHRS and CDR2 YFSETQ. The CDR3 extends over 16 amino acids. J gave up 4 bases and V 0 bases, and 9 bases lay outside the gene matches. CDR3 sequence: CASSLGDRALGETQYF. The CDR3 DNA reads TGCGCCAGCAGCTTGGGTGACAGGGCGTTAGGAGAGACCCAGTACTTC.

This chain uses TRBV11-2 with TRBJ2-5, with 8 bases aligning to TRBD2. This CDR3 has 16 residues. Germline V gene sequence: CDR1 SGHAT, CDR2 FQNNGV. J gave up 1 base and V 5 bases, and 9 bases lay outside the gene matches. The CDR3: CASSTQVAGIQETQYF. In DNA form, the CDR3 reads TGTGCCAGCAGCACCCAGGTAGCGGGGATCCAAGAGACCCAGTACTTC.

The J gene is TRBJ1-1, the V gene TRBV2, with TRBD1 matching 9 bases. The CDR3 is 15 residues long. Germline CDR1 reads SNHLY; CDR2 reads FYNNEI. V lost 6 bases, J lost 0 bases, and 5 bases stayed unmatched. The CDR3 nucleotides are TGTGCCAGCAGGGAAAGACAGGGGGTGAACACTGAAGCTTTCTTT. Its translation is CASRERQGVNTEAFF.

The V and J genes are TRBV9 and TRBJ1-2; D unresolved. V gave up 4 bases and J gave up 6 bases, with 22 bases separating them. The CDR3 runs to 16 residues. From germline, CDR1 is SGDLS and CDR2 YYNGEE. The CDR3, as DNA: TGTGCCAGCAGCTCAACCTGGGCAGCCCCGCAGGATGGCTACACCTTC. It encodes CASSSTWAAPQDGYTF.

The chain has TRBV7-2 and TRBJ1-2; D not certain. Trimming shortened V by 2 bases and J by 2 bases, and 12 bases separated the two germline ends. CDR1 and CDR2 from the germline V gene are SGHTA and FQGNSA. This CDR3 spans 15 amino acids. For the CDR3, the DNA is TGTGCCAGCAGCTTAATGCCGGTAATCAACTATGGCTACACCTTC. This codes for CASSLMPVINYGYTF.

The J gene is TRBJ2-5, the V gene TRBV10-2; 8 nucleotides match TRBD1. The germline V gene encodes CDR1 WSHSY and CDR2 SAAADI. The CDR3 consists of 14 residues. V was pared by 6 bases and J by 5 bases, with 8 bases of the junction left unmatched. The CDR3: CASRLRTGFETQYF. CDR3 in DNA: TGCGCCAGCAGGCTTCGGACAGGGTTTGAGACCCAGTACTTC.

As DNA, the CDR3 is TGTGCCAGCAGTTTAAAGACAGGGGAATACTATGGCTACACCTTC. This translates into CASSLKTGEYYGYTF. The chain employs TRBV27 and TRBJ1-2, with 8 positions matching TRBD1. The V and J ends lost 2 bases and 3 bases, in that order; junction bases with no gene match: 5. Germline V gene data show CDR1 as MNHEY and CDR2 as SMNVEV (reference sequence). The CDR3 loop spans 15 amino acids.

The V call is TRBV11-2, the J call TRBJ2-7, with a weak D call TRBD2 (5 bases). Germline V gene sequence: CDR1 SGHAT, CDR2 FQNNGV. Deletions cut 2 bases from V and 2 bases from J, with 10 bases between. This CDR3 contains 14 residues. The CDR3 region is CASSLSDGTYEQYF. As DNA, the CDR3 is TGTGCCAGCAGCTTATCGGACGGGACCTACGAGCAGTACTTC.

Here the CDR3 reads CASSRTRQANEQFF. The CDR3, as DNA: TGTGCCAGCAGCCGAACAAGACAGGCAAATGAGCAGTTCTTC. The rearrangement links TRBV6-6 to TRBJ2-1, with D possibly being TRBD1 (6 bases). The CDR3 runs 14 residues. Trimming removed 6 bases at V and 7 bases at J, with 16 bases between. Germline V gives CDR1 MNHNY, CDR2 SVGAGI (reference sequence).

The rearrangement joins TRBV27 to TRBJ2-1; 7 nucleotides align to TRBD2. The CDR3 extends over 15 amino acids. With V trimmed by 4 bases and J by 4 bases, 7 bases remained unmatched. Germline CDR1 is MNHEY and CDR2 is SMNVEV (reference sequence). CDR3 sequence: CASSSQRGMYNEQFF. The CDR3 nucleotides are TGTGCCAGCAGTTCCCAGCGGGGAATGTACAATGAGCAGTTCTTC.

This rearrangement joins TRBV7-2 to TRBJ2-7; TRBD2 aligns across 8 bases. Trimming removed 1 base from V and 6 bases from J; junction bases left unmatched: 14. The CDR3 runs 17 residues. From germline, CDR1 is SGHTA and CDR2 FQGNSA. CDR3: CASSLEFSGGPGGEQYF. DNA for the CDR3: TGTGCCAGCAGCTTAGAGTTCAGCGGGGGACCCGGAGGCGAGCAGTACTTC.

This clone was found once. The CDR3 loop reads CASSQSPSGYTF. Written as DNA, the CDR3 is TGTGCCAGCAGCCAATCTCCCTCTGGCTACACCTTC. The chain links TRBV14 to TRBJ1-2; D not certain. This CDR3 spans 12 amino acids. The V end lost 2 bases, the J end lost 7 bases, and 8 bases lay between the germline ends. Germline CDR1 and CDR2: SGHDN and FVKESK.

This rearrangement joins TRBV28 to TRBJ2-5; 9 bases fit TRBD1. Germline V gives CDR1 MDHEN, CDR2 SYDVKM. CDR3 length equals 14 residues. Losses at the gene ends were 4 bases for V and 4 bases for J; bases not matched to a gene: 4. The DNA for the CDR3 is TGTGCCAGCAGTTCACAGGGGGCAGGAGAGACCCAGTACTTC. It yields the protein CASSSQGAGETQYF.

The chain employs TRBV6-1 and TRBJ2-7; 9 positions match TRBD1. Germline assignment: CDR1 MNHNS and CDR2 SASEGT. V shed 4 bases, J shed 5 bases, and the junction held 9 bases outside the gene matches. The CDR3 is made up of 15 amino acids. This CDR3 reads CASSAAGTGYHEQYF. The CDR3 coding sequence is TGTGCCAGCAGTGCGGCCGGGACAGGGTATCACGAGCAGTACTTC.

CDR3 sequence (DNA): TGTGCCAGCAGCGCGGGACAGACCCTTTCCTACGAGCAGTACTTC. It is translated as CASSAGQTLSYEQYF. The rearrangement joins TRBV5-4 to TRBJ2-7; tentative D call: TRBD1 (7 bases). Looked up from germline, CDR1 is SGHNT and CDR2 is YYREEE (reference sequence). Between the trimmed V and J ends, which lost 4 bases and 1 base, there was a span of 15 bases. The CDR3 loop spans 15 amino acids.

This chain's CDR3 is CASIPGQGVGYEQFF. CDR3 nucleotide sequence: TGTGCCAGTATTCCGGGACAGGGGGTTGGGTATGAGCAGTTCTTC. The rearrangement uses TRBV19 and TRBJ2-1, with 11 bases fitting TRBD1. The J segment lost 8 bases and the V segment lost 7 bases, leaving 10 bases of the junction unmatched. CDR1 LNHDA and CDR2 SQIVND come from the germline V gene (reference sequence). The CDR3 extends over 15 amino acids.